This paragraph reports one T cell receptor (beta chain). Its antigen is unknown. Germline trimming cut 0 bases from V and 7 bases from J; bases unmatched to any gene: 0. The CDR3 runs 13 residues. Germline V lookup: CDR1 SGHRS, CDR2 YFSETQ. Peripheral blood was collected from the related graft donor on the marrow donation day. This table comes from immunoSEQ multiplex PCR, and its TCRdb copy is limited to in-frame clones, with some not included. The sample includes about 30,000 clones, none of them occurring once. The sample is drawn from a study of T cells after posttransplantation cyclophosphamide. Overall study findings and caveats: After PTCy, TRB diversity resembled that of CNI/methotrexate controls. TRB overlap between skin or GI tissue T cells and blood was limited. Donor CD8+ memory clones often dominated recipient blood repertoires at later times.

Sequencing was done on a sample of PBMCs. The rearrangement joins TRBV5-1 to TRBJ1-5, with 8 bases that match TRBD1. The TCR sequence derives from an older woman in good health, CMV-negative, and a related stem cell transplant donor. The CDR3: CASSLDRGQPQHF. The CDR3 nucleotides read TGCGCCAGCAGCTTGGACAGGGGGCAGCCCCAGCATTTT.